These 5 T cell receptor beta chains originate from one sample sequenced in a study of T cell responses to AZD1222 COVID-19 vaccine. The assay was immunoSEQ multiplex PCR, and TCRdb's table has in-frame clones only and misses some. The repertoire holds 150,000 to 200,000 clones, with approximately 91% as singletons. Material: peripheral blood, obtained on day 0 of AZD1222 vaccination. The receptors originated from an adult in good health.

The chain links TRBV19 to TRBJ2-1; D not resolved. Germline V gives CDR1 LNHDA, CDR2 SQIVND (reference sequence). Trimming took off 6 bases at V and 3 bases at J, with 12 bases between the two ends. This CDR3 comprises 14 residues. The CDR3 region is CASRTWRDYNEQFF. CDR3 sequence (DNA): TGTGCCAGTAGGACGTGGAGAGACTACAATGAGCAGTTCTTC.

The J gene is TRBJ2-7, the V gene TRBV25-1, with 8 positions matching TRBD1. The CDR3 consists of 15 residues. Germline V lookup: CDR1 MGHDK, CDR2 SYGVNS. J gave up 1 base and V 4 bases, and 6 bases lay outside the gene matches. The CDR3 region is CASSARDRRSYEQYF. The CDR3, as DNA: TGTGCCAGCAGTGCCCGGGACAGGAGATCCTACGAGCAGTACTTC.

The V gene is TRBV25-1, the J gene TRBJ1-1; D possibly corresponds to TRBD1 (6 bases). Trimming shortened V by 7 bases and J by 6 bases, and 21 bases separated the two germline ends. In germline, CDR1 is MGHDK, CDR2 SYGVNS. The length of the CDR3 is 15 residues. The CDR3 protein is CASTLQGPSGAEAFF. CDR3 sequence (DNA): TGTGCCAGCACTTTACAGGGACCCTCTGGGGCTGAAGCTTTCTTT. The full variable domain, its missing parts supplied by reference TRBV25-1 and TRBJ1-1, is EADIYQTPRYLVIGTGKKITLECSQTMGHDKMYWYQQDPGMELHLIHYSYGVNSTEKGDLSSESTVSRIRTEHFPLTLESARPSHTSQYLCASTLQGPSGAEAFFGQGTRLTVV.

This chain uses TRBV28 with TRBJ2-5; D call uncertain. CDR3 length: 14 residues. V was shortened by 4 bases and J by 4 bases, with 13 bases between the two germline ends. CDR1 is MDHEN, CDR2 SYDVKM, per germline. The CDR3 loop is CASSSNPQRETQYF. DNA for the CDR3: TGTGCCAGCAGTTCCAATCCACAGCGAGAGACCCAGTACTTC. Complete variable domain (other parts from reference TRBV28 and TRBJ2-5): DVKVTQSSRYLVKRTGEKVFLECVQDMDHENMFWYRQDPGLGLRLIYFSYDVKMKEKGDIPEGYSVSREKKERFSLILESASTNQTSMYLCASSSNPQRETQYFGPGTRLLVL.

This chain links TRBV10-3 with TRBJ2-3, with a possible D match to TRBD2 (6 bases). Germline CDR1 reads ENHRY; CDR2 reads SYGVKD. The V and J ends lost 3 bases and 1 base respectively, with 11 bases between them. This CDR3 is built from 15 residues. The DNA of the CDR3 is TGTGCCATCAGTGAAGGAGGGGTGGGCACAGATACGCAGTATTTT. It translates to CAISEGGVGTDTQYF.